Presented here are 17 T cell receptor beta chains from one specimen sequenced in a study of T cells in Graves' hyperthyroidism and ophthalmopathy. Amplified TCR beta CDR3 regions derived from RNA transcripts. Researchers ran a first-round RT-PCR on the TCR CDR3 using the HTBI primer set. TCRdb ran MiXCR on the multiplex PCR reads and lists one entry per CDR3 protein. This table holds about 420,000 distinct CDR3 sequences, 15% to 18% found once. The sequenced sample was blood. The receptors derive from a woman aged 18-30 years with Graves' hyperthyroidism.

The chain links TRBV12-3 or TRBV12-4 to TRBJ1-1; D call uncertain. CDR3 length: 13 residues. V was pared by 7 bases and J by 4 bases, with 13 bases between. CDR3 protein: CASTIDGSTEAFF. In DNA form, the CDR3 reads TGTGCCAGCACGATAGACGGGTCCACTGAAGCTTTCTTT.

V gene TRBV29-1 combines with J gene TRBJ2-1; TRBD1 agrees at 10 bases. Germline CDR1 is SQVTM and CDR2 is ANQGSEA. V shed 2 bases, J shed 7 bases, and the junction held 8 bases outside the gene matches. This CDR3 region has 15 residues. The CDR3: CSVERFGTGVNEQFF. In DNA, the CDR3 is TGCAGCGTTGAAAGGTTTGGGACAGGGGTTAATGAGCAGTTCTTC.

This clonotype has a handful of counts. J is TRBJ1-5 and V is TRBV7-8; 7 nucleotides line up with TRBD1. The CDR3 extends over 17 amino acids. Germline CDR1 is SGHVS and CDR2 is FQNEAQ. Unmatched junction bases numbered 16, after V lost 8 bases and J lost 3 bases. The CDR3 DNA sequence: TGTGCCAGCTACCCCGGTCACCCCGGGACAGTCAATCAGCCCCAGCATTTT. Translation gives CASYPGHPGTVNQPQHF. The whole variable domain, remainder taken from reference TRBV7-8 and TRBJ1-5, is GAGVSQSPRYKVAKRGQDVALRCDPISGHVSLFWYQQALGQGPEFLTYFQNEAQLDKSGLPSDRFFAERPEGSVSTLKIQRTQQEDSAVYLCASYPGHPGTVNQPQHFGDGTRLSIL.

CDR3 residues: CASRLPGGETQYF. In DNA, the CDR3 is TGTGCCAGCAGACTCCCAGGGGGGGAGACCCAGTACTTC. V is TRBV6-1 and J is TRBJ2-5; D perhaps matches TRBD1 (7 bases). Germline CDR1 reads MNHNS; CDR2 reads SASEGT. The V and J ends lost 6 bases and 5 bases respectively, with 13 bases between them. CDR3 length: 13 residues.

Ten or more counts support this clonotype. The rearrangement links TRBV10-3 to TRBJ2-2; tentative D call: TRBD2 (5 bases). V was trimmed by 3 bases and J by 4 bases, leaving 12 bases between them. The CDR3 has 15 amino acids. Germline values: CDR1 ENHRY, CDR2 SYGVKD. CDR3 sequence reads: CAISDLYGITGELFF. The CDR3 DNA reads TGTGCCATCAGTGATCTTTACGGGATCACCGGGGAGCTGTTTTTT.

This clonotype was seen more than once but under ten times. This rearrangement joins TRBV6-2 or TRBV6-3 to TRBJ2-3; D is perhaps TRBD2 (6 bases). Germline V CDR1 and CDR2: MNHEY, SVGEGT. CDR3 length: 16 amino acids. The germline V and J ends were trimmed by 5 bases and 0 bases, with 15 bases remaining between them. The CDR3 coding sequence is TGTGCCAGCAGTGCCCGTCTAGCGATTAGCACAGATACGCAGTATTTT. Protein: CASSARLAISTDTQYF.

This clonotype appeared many times. The chain links TRBV27 to TRBJ1-5; no clear D. V dropped 5 bases and J dropped 9 bases, with 11 bases sitting between them. Germline CDR1 MNHEY, CDR2 SMNVEV (reference sequence). The CDR3 spans 12 residues. The CDR3 DNA follows: TGTGCCAGCAGTCTCCTGGAGGGGCCCCAGCATTTT. Translated, it gives CASSLLEGPQHF.

This clonotype was detected a few times. V gene TRBV6-1 combines with J gene TRBJ2-5, with D tentatively TRBD1 or TRBD2 (5 bases each). V was shortened by 3 bases and J by 12 bases, with 20 bases between the two germline ends. The CDR3 runs 14 residues. Germline V gene sequence: CDR1 MNHNS, CDR2 SASEGT. CDR3 amino acids: CASSDQRGHLVKYF. The CDR3 DNA is TGTGCCAGCAGTGACCAGAGGGGCCATCTTGTGAAGTACTTC.

The sample holds many counts of this clonotype. The CDR3 sequence is CASSPVGEQFF. The DNA for the CDR3 is TGTGCCAGCTCACCGGTTGGTGAGCAGTTCTTC. V gene TRBV18 combines with J gene TRBJ2-1; no reliable D call. Germline assignment: CDR1 KGHSH and CDR2 LQKENI. The V end was cut by 3 bases, the J end by 9 bases, with 6 bases between. CDR3 length equals 11 residues.

This clonotype was counted ten times or more. The V and J genes are TRBV6-1 and TRBJ1-1; 7 bases align to TRBD1. J gave up 0 bases and V 5 bases, and 6 bases lay outside the gene matches. This CDR3 spans 15 amino acids. CDR1 MNHNS and CDR2 SASEGT come from the germline V gene. The CDR3: CASSFNRGLNTEAFF. The DNA for the CDR3 is TGTGCCAGCAGTTTCAACAGGGGCCTGAACACTGAAGCTTTCTTT.

This clonotype has just a few counts. The chain carries TRBV7-9 and TRBJ2-7; the match to TRBD1 covers 8 bases. Germline trimming cut 5 bases from V and 2 bases from J; bases unmatched to any gene: 14. Germline V gene sequence: CDR1 SEHNR, CDR2 FQNEAQ (reference sequence). There are 17 residues in the CDR3. Written as DNA, the CDR3 is TGTGCCAGCAGCACCCTACTATCTGACAGGGGTGCCTACGAGCAGTACTTC. Residues: CASSTLLSDRGAYEQYF. The full variable domain, its missing parts supplied by reference TRBV7-9 and TRBJ2-7, is DTGVSQNPRHKITKRGQNVTFRCDPISEHNRLYWYRQTLGQGPEFLTYFQNEAQLEKSRLLSDRFSAERPKGSFSTLEIQRTEQGDSAMYLCASSTLLSDRGAYEQYFGPGTRLTVT.

In its sample, this clonotype was seen many times. The chain links TRBV28 to TRBJ2-7; D gene unclear. Germline V gene sequence: CDR1 MDHEN, CDR2 SYDVKM. The CDR3 covers 10 residues. Trimming stripped 5 bases from V and 3 bases from J, with 2 bases between. The CDR3, as DNA: TGTGCCAGCAGTCTCTACGAGCAGTACTTC. It translates to CASSLYEQYF.

This clonotype was found a few times. This chain joins TRBV28 and TRBJ1-2; D remains unclear. This CDR3 is 13 amino acids long. Germline-derived CDR1 and CDR2 are MDHEN and SYDVKM. V was cut by 6 bases and J by 8 bases, with 16 bases left in between. The CDR3 DNA reads as TGTGCCAGCAGGGAAGAGGGCGCGTGGGGCTACACCTTC. It is translated as CASREEGAWGYTF.

This clonotype occurred many times. In nucleotides, the CDR3 is TGCGCCAGCAGCCCTGACGGGAACACCGGGGAGCTGTTTTTT. It is translated as CASSPDGNTGELFF. J is TRBJ2-2 and V is TRBV4-3; D gene uncertain. Germline assignment: CDR1 LGHNA and CDR2 YSLEER. The V gene lost 4 bases and the J gene lost 1 base, with 7 bases spanning the gap. The CDR3 runs 14 residues.

This clonotype was recorded many times. This chain joins TRBV11-2 and TRBJ2-7; perhaps D is TRBD1 or TRBD2 (6 bases each). Germline CDR1 and CDR2: SGHAT and FQNNGV. The CDR3 is made up of 15 amino acids. The germline V and J ends were trimmed by 5 bases and 1 base, with 15 bases remaining between them. The CDR3 region is CASSPQGTASYEQYF. For the CDR3, the DNA is TGTGCCAGCAGCCCGCAGGGGACTGCATCCTACGAGCAGTACTTC.

This clonotype was recorded many times. The V gene is TRBV18, the J gene TRBJ1-2; TRBD1 matches at 9 bases. This CDR3 has 15 residues. Germline V CDR1 and CDR2: KGHSH, LQKENI. V shed 2 bases and J 2 bases; nucleotides not matched to a gene: 3. The CDR3 reads CASSPRTGENYGYTF. The CDR3 nucleotides read TGTGCCAGCTCACCAAGGACAGGGGAAAACTATGGCTACACCTTC.

This clonotype was recorded many times. The chain couples TRBV27 to TRBJ1-3; the D is unclear. This CDR3 spans 13 amino acids. Trimming left V 5 bases short and J 0 bases short, with 5 bases between. Germline CDR1 and CDR2: MNHEY and SMNVEV (reference sequence). The CDR3 region is CASSPSSGNTIYF. CDR3 bases: TGTGCCAGCAGTCCGAGCTCTGGAAACACCATATATTTT.